Included here is one T cell receptor (beta chain) sequence, with context. The method was immunoSEQ multiplex PCR; TCRdb's version includes in-frame clones alone and lacks a portion of them. The sample holds some 85,000 clones; around 94% are singletons and the top ten take roughly 0.4%. The data derive from a study of technical replicates of blood from several donors. Looked up from germline, CDR1 is GTSNPN and CDR2 is SVGIG (reference sequence). Between the trimmed V and J ends, which lost 1 base and 2 bases, there was a span of 6 bases. This CDR3 is built from 13 residues. The genes are TRBV30 and TRBJ1-3, with a weak D call TRBD1 (5 bases). The origin of this receptor is a human donor in good health. The material sequenced was T cells isolated from PBMCs. CDR3 nucleotides: TGTGCCTGGAGTGGACAGCCTGGAAACACCATATATTTT. Translation: CAWSGQPGNTIYF.